This T cell receptor (beta chain) appears in the sequencing data of a study of identical twins. TCRdb called the 5' RACE reads again in MiXCR, with one record for every CDR3 protein. The sample shows under 900,000 distinct CDR3 sequences, about 20% of them seen only once. This clonotype has just a few counts. Germline CDR1 reads MNHEY; CDR2 reads SMNVEV (reference sequence). The V end was cut by 6 bases, the J end by 1 base, with 12 bases between. CDR3 length: 14 residues. This sample also belongs to another study, concerning T cells expressing NK-cell markers. Turning to that study: Six or seven donors showed dominant NKG2C+ clonotypes comprising about 1.0-7.0% of their CD8+ T cells.

The chain couples TRBV27 to TRBJ1-1, with D possibly TRBD1 on 6 matching bases. This clonotype originated in a woman aged 18-35 years in good health. Sequenced: PBMCs. The CDR3 reads CASRALTGNTEAFF. For the CDR3, the DNA is TGTGCCAGCAGGGCGCTGACAGGGAACACTGAAGCTTTCTTT.